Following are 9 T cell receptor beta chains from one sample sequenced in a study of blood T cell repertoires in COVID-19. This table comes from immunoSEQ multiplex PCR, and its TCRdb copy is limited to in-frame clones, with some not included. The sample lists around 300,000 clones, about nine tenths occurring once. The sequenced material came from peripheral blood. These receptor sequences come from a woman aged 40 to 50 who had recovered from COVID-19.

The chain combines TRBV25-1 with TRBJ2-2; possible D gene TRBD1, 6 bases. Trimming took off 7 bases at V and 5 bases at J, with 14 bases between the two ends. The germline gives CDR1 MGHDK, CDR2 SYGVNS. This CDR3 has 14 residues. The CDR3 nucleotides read TGTGCCAGCATGGCGACAGGATGGACCGGGGAGCTGTTTTTT. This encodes CASMATGWTGELFF. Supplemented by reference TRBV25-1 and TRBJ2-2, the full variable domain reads EADIYQTPRYLVIGTGKKITLECSQTMGHDKMYWYQQDPGMELHLIHYSYGVNSTEKGDLSSESTVSRIRTEHFPLTLESARPSHTSQYLCASMATGWTGELFFGEGSRLTVL.

The DNA of the CDR3 is TGTGCCAGCAGCCCGGGGCAGGGGAGTGAGCAGTTCTTC. Translation gives CASSPGQGSEQFF. V and J are TRBV3-1 (or the pseudogene TRBV3-2) and TRBJ2-1; D perhaps matches TRBD1 (6 bases). This CDR3 contains 13 residues. Trimming cost V 4 bases and J 9 bases, with 13 bases left between them. Germline V gene sequence: CDR1 LGHDT, CDR2 YNNKEL (reference sequence).

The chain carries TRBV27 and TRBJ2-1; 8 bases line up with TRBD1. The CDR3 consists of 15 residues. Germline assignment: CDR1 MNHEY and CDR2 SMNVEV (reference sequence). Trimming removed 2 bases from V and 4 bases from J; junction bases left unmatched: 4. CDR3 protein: CASSLQGAVYNEQFF. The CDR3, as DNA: TGTGCCAGCAGTTTACAGGGGGCGGTTTACAATGAGCAGTTCTTC.

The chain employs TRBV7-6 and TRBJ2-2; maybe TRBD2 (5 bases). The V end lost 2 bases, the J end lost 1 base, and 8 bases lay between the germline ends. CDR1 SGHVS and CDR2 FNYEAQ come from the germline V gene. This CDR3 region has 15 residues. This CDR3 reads CASSLRGLNTGELFF. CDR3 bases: TGTGCCAGCAGCTTACGCGGACTGAACACCGGGGAGCTGTTTTTT.

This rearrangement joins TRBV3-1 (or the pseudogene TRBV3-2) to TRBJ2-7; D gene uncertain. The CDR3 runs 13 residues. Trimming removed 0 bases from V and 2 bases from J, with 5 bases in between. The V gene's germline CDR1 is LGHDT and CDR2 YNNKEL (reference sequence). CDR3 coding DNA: TGTGCCAGCAGCCAAGAGAACACCTACGAGCAGTACTTC. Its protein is CASSQENTYEQYF.

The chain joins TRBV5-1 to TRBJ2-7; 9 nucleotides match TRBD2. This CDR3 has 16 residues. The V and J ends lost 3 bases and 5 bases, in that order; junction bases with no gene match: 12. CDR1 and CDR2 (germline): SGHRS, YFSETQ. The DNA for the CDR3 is TGCGCCAGCAGCTCGACCTCAAGCGGGAGGTCCCACGAGCAGTACTTC. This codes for CASSSTSSGRSHEQYF.

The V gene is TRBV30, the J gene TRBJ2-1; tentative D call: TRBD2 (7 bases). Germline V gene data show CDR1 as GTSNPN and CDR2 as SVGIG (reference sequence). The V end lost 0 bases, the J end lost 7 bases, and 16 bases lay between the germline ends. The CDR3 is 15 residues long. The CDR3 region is CAWSVGGAGANEQFF. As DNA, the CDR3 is TGTGCCTGGAGTGTAGGGGGTGCGGGAGCAAATGAGCAGTTCTTC. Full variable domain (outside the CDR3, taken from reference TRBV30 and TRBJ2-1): SQTIHQWPATLVQPVGSPLSLECTVEGTSNPNLYWYRQAAGRGLQLLFYSVGIGQISSEVPQNLSASRPQDRQFILSSKKLLLSDSGFYLCAWSVGGAGANEQFFGPGTRLTVL.

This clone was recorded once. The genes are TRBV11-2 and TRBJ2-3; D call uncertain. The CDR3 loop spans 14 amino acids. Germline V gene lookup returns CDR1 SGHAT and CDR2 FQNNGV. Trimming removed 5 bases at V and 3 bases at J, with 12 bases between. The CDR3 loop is CASSRAPPTDTQYF. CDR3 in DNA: TGTGCCAGCAGCCGAGCCCCTCCTACAGATACGCAGTATTTT. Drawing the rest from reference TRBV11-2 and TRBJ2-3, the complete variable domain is EAGVAQSPRYKIIEKRQSVAFWCNPISGHATLYWYQQILGQGPKLLIQFQNNGVVDDSQLPKDRFSAERLKGVDSTLKIQPAKLEDSAVYLCASSRAPPTDTQYFGPGTRLTVL.

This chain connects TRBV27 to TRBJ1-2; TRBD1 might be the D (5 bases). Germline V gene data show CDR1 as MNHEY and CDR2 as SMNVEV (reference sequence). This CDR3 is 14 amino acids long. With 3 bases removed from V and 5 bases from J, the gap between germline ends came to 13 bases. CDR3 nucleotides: TGTGCCAGCAGTTTTGGGGCTGGTGGTTATGGCTACACCTTC. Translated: CASSFGAGGYGYTF.